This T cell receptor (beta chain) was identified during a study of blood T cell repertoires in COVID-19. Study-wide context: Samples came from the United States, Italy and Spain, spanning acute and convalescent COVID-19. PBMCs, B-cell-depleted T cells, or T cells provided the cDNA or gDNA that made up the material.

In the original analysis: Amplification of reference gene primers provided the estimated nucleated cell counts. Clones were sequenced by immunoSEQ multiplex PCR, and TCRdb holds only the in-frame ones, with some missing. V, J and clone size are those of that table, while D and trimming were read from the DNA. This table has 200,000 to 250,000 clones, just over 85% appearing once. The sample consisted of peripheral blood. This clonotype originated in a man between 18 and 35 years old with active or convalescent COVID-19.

CDR3 nucleotides: TGTGCCAGCAGCCTCCGAGGCAGTGTCGGCAATGAGCAGTTCTTC. Protein: CASSLRGSVGNEQFF. The rearrangement joins TRBV3-1 (or the pseudogene TRBV3-2) to TRBJ2-1; D is unresolved. There are 15 residues in the CDR3. V was cut by 4 bases and J by 6 bases, with 16 bases left in between. Germline CDR1 LGHDT, CDR2 YNNKEL (reference sequence).